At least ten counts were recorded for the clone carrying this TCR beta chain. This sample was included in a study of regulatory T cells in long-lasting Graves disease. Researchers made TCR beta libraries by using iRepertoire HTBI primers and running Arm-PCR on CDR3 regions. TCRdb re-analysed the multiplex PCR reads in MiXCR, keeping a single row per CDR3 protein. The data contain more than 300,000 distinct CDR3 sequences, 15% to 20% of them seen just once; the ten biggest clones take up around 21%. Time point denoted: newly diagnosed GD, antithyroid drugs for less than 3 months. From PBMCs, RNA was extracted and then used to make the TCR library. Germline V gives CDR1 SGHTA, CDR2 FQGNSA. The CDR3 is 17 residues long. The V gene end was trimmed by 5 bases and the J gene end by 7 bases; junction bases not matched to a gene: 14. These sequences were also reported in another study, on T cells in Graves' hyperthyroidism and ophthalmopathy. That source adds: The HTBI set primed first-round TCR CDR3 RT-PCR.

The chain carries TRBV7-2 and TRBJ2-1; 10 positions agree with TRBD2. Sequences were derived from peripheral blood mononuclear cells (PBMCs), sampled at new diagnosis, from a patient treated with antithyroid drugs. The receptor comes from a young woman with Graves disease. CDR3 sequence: CASSPRTSGDPLNEQFF. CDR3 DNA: TGTGCCAGCAGCCCCCGGACTAGCGGAGACCCTTTGAATGAGCAGTTCTTC.